The 24 T cell receptor beta chains presented below share a single source sample, sequenced in a study of identical twins. TCRdb passed the 5' RACE reads through MiXCR, listing each CDR3 protein once. The sample lists hundreds of thousands of distinct CDR3 sequences, around 20% occurring once. These sequences were also reported in another study, on yellow fever vaccine responses in identical twins.

Sequencing input: CD4+ T cells sorted from blood. These receptors originate from a young woman in good health.

The chain is built from TRBV4-2 and TRBJ2-5, with 9 bases lining up with TRBD2. Germline trimming cut 0 bases from V and 3 bases from J; bases unmatched to any gene: 8. CDR1 is LGHNA, CDR2 YNFKEQ, per germline. This CDR3 spans 17 amino acids. CDR3 nucleotides: TGTGCCAGCAGCCAAGATTTCATGGCTAGCGGGAAAGAGACCCAGTACTTC. Translated: CASSQDFMASGKETQYF.

The chain couples TRBV28 to TRBJ2-7, with 13 bases fitting TRBD2. CDR3 length equals 16 residues. Trimming cost V 6 bases and J 4 bases; bases outside gene matches: 9. Germline CDR1 and CDR2: MDHEN and SYDVKM. The CDR3 sequence is CASSSPGTSGTYEQYF. DNA of the CDR3: TGTGCCAGCAGCAGCCCCGGGACTAGCGGGACATACGAGCAGTACTTC.

This chain uses TRBV12-3 or TRBV12-4 with TRBJ2-5, with 9 bases that match TRBD2. J gave up 1 base and V 6 bases, and 3 bases lay outside the gene matches. This CDR3 comprises 14 residues. For the CDR3, the DNA is TGTGCCAGCAGGCTAGCGGGGACCCAAGAGACCCAGTACTTC. It yields the protein CASRLAGTQETQYF.

This clonotype was detected once. The chain recombines TRBV20-1 with TRBJ1-2, with unresolved D. The V end was cut by 5 bases, the J end by 4 bases, with 23 bases between. The CDR3 is made up of 16 amino acids. Germline V gene data show CDR1 as DFQATT and CDR2 as SNEGSKA (reference sequence). The CDR3 here is CSASDGSINPLYGYTF. The CDR3 region has the DNA TGCAGTGCTTCCGATGGCAGCATCAACCCCCTCTATGGCTACACCTTC.

This clonotype came up a few times. The rearrangement links TRBV7-9 to TRBJ2-1; D is ambiguous. CDR1 SEHNR and CDR2 FQNEAQ come from the germline V gene (reference sequence). V gave up 3 bases and J gave up 8 bases, with 17 bases separating them. This CDR3 region has 15 residues. The CDR3 DNA reads as TGTGCCAGCAGCTTTCTCCTAACCCGACCGGATGAGCAGTTCTTC. This translates into CASSFLLTRPDEQFF. Complete variable domain (other parts from reference TRBV7-9 and TRBJ2-1): DTGVSQNPRHKITKRGQNVTFRCDPISEHNRLYWYRQTLGQGPEFLTYFQNEAQLEKSRLLSDRFSAERPKGSFSTLEIQRTEQGDSAMYLCASSFLLTRPDEQFFGPGTRLTVL.

This clonotype was counted only a few times. The V gene is TRBV2, the J gene TRBJ2-1, with D uncertain. The CDR3 is made up of 15 amino acids. Per the germline V gene, CDR1 is SNHLY and CDR2 is FYNNEI. Between the trimmed V and J ends, which lost 1 base and 0 bases, there was a span of 7 bases. The CDR3 sequence: CASSEGKSSYNEQFF. The CDR3 coding sequence is TGTGCCAGCAGTGAAGGGAAAAGCTCCTACAATGAGCAGTTCTTC.

This clonotype was observed a handful of times. The chain uses TRBV5-4 and TRBJ2-5, with D possibly matching TRBD2 (6 bases). The CDR3 has 19 amino acids. The germline V gene has CDR1 SGHNT and CDR2 YYREEE (reference sequence). V was cut by 2 bases and J by 2 bases, with 25 bases left in between. The CDR3 coding sequence is TGTGCCAGCAGCTTCTACTGGGTGGCGGGGAGCCACCCTCAAGAGACCCAGTACTTC. Translated: CASSFYWVAGSHPQETQYF.

The rearrangement uses TRBV6-1 and TRBJ2-4; D is unresolved. The CDR3 has 11 amino acids. Trimming pared 4 bases from V and 8 bases from J, leaving 6 bases between. Per germline, CDR1 MNHNS and CDR2 SASEGT. The CDR3 DNA reads TGTGCCAGCAGTGTTCTGGACATTCAGTACTTC. It is translated as CASSVLDIQYF.

The chain employs TRBV5-5 and TRBJ2-1; D gene ambiguous. Germline CDR1 SGHKS, CDR2 YYEKEE (reference sequence). The CDR3 is made up of 15 amino acids. V lost 0 bases, J lost 9 bases, and 16 bases lay in between. The CDR3 here is CASSLAGVSAAEQFF. The CDR3 nucleotides read TGTGCCAGCAGCTTGGCCGGTGTTTCAGCAGCTGAGCAGTTCTTC.

The chain links TRBV18 to TRBJ1-1; D ambiguous. The germline gives CDR1 KGHSH, CDR2 LQKENI. The CDR3 contains 13 residues. V was clipped by 6 bases and J by 5 bases, with 13 bases between them. CDR3 loop: CASSPQVETEAFF. In DNA, the CDR3 is TGTGCCAGCTCTCCTCAGGTGGAGACTGAAGCTTTCTTT.

J is TRBJ2-7 and V is TRBV5-6; 10 positions agree with TRBD1. J lost 7 bases, V lost 3 bases, and 10 bases had no gene match. The CDR3 sequence is 15 residues long. In germline, CDR1 is SGHDT, CDR2 YYEEEE. The CDR3 DNA reads as TGTGCCAGCAGCTCCCGGGACAGGGGTTTTGGGGAGCAGTACGTC. This codes for CASSSRDRGFGEQYV.

The table lists this clonotype with a few counts. The chain carries TRBV11-2 and TRBJ2-5; 9 bases match TRBD2. J gave up 4 bases and V 1 base, and 10 bases lay outside the gene matches. Germline V lookup: CDR1 SGHAT, CDR2 FQNNGV. The CDR3 extends over 17 amino acids. CDR3 DNA sequence: TGTGCCAGCAGCTTAGGCGGGACTAGCTCTCCGAGAGAGACCCAGTACTTC. It specifies CASSLGGTSSPRETQYF.

In this sample, this clonotype turned up a few times. The rearrangement links TRBV5-1 to TRBJ2-3; 7 bases map to TRBD2. Unmatched junction bases numbered 5, after V lost 4 bases and J lost 0 bases. Germline V gives CDR1 SGHRS, CDR2 YFSETQ. The CDR3 consists of 15 residues. The CDR3 bases are TGCGCCAGCAGCGCACTAGCGTCGAGCACAGATACGCAGTATTTT. Translated, it gives CASSALASSTDTQYF.

This clonotype showed up just a few times. The chain employs TRBV6-1 and TRBJ1-5; TRBD1 matches at 10 bases. Per germline, CDR1 MNHNS and CDR2 SASEGT. Trimming took 8 bases from V and 6 from J; bases not matched to a gene: 7. The CDR3 sequence is 14 residues long. DNA of the CDR3: TGTGCCAGCGAGGGACAGGGGCACGGTCAGCCCCAGCATTTT. Amino acid sequence: CASEGQGHGQPQHF.

J is TRBJ2-1 and V is TRBV20-1, with 8 bases that match TRBD2. With 0 bases clipped from V and 9 bases from J, the junction kept 7 bases outside the gene matches. Looked up from germline, CDR1 is DFQATT and CDR2 is SNEGSKA (reference sequence). CDR3 length: 14 amino acids. The CDR3 bases are TGCAGTGCTAGAGATCGGCGGACTAGCAGTGAGCAGTTCTTC. Its protein is CSARDRRTSSEQFF.

J is TRBJ2-7 and V is TRBV11-1; maybe TRBD1 (6 bases). CDR1 is SGHAT, CDR2 FQDESV, per germline (reference sequence). The V and J ends lost 2 bases and 6 bases respectively, with 26 bases between them. The CDR3 contains 18 residues. In DNA form, the CDR3 reads TGTGCCAGCAGCTTAATAGGGGGTGCACTACGAGCAGCCTCCGAGCAGTACTTC. This encodes CASSLIGGALRAASEQYF.

In its sample, this clonotype was seen once. The chain carries TRBV4-2 and TRBJ2-4; 7 bases are a match to TRBD1. Germline CDR1 LGHNA, CDR2 YNFKEQ. The J segment lost 1 base and the V segment lost 3 bases, leaving 6 bases of the junction unmatched. This CDR3 spans 16 amino acids. This CDR3 is CASSQIQGLAKNIQYF. The CDR3 DNA reads as TGTGCCAGCAGCCAGATACAGGGGCTGGCCAAAAACATTCAGTACTTC.

This clonotype was observed a few times. V usage is TRBV29-1 and J usage is TRBJ2-5; tentative D call: TRBD2 (6 bases). This CDR3 comprises 13 residues. Germline V lookup: CDR1 SQVTM, CDR2 ANQGSEA. Deletions cut 5 bases from V and 5 bases from J, with 15 bases between. DNA for the CDR3: TGCAGCGTTACCAAGACTAGTGGCGAGACCCAGTACTTC. The encoded protein is CSVTKTSGETQYF.

This chain joins TRBV20-1 and TRBJ2-5; D is unclear. V dropped 0 bases and J dropped 1 base, with 12 bases sitting between them. CDR1 and CDR2 from the germline V gene are DFQATT and SNEGSKA (reference sequence). This CDR3 contains 15 residues. CDR3 sequence: CSARDARTPQETQYF. The CDR3 nucleotides are TGCAGTGCTAGAGACGCGAGGACCCCCCAAGAGACCCAGTACTTC.

This clonotype was detected a few times. This chain joins TRBV4-1 and TRBJ1-4, with D perhaps matching TRBD1 (6 bases). This CDR3 spans 17 amino acids. Per the germline V gene, CDR1 is MGHRA and CDR2 is YSYEKL. Trimming pared 2 bases from V and 6 bases from J, leaving 19 bases between. CDR3: CASSQLTGKKGDEKLFF. The CDR3 region has the DNA TGCGCCAGCAGCCAACTAACAGGGAAAAAAGGGGATGAAAAACTGTTTTTT.

This clonotype was recorded a few times. The chain carries TRBV5-1 and TRBJ1-2; TRBD1 matches 7 bases. CDR3 size: 14 residues. Losses at the gene ends were 4 bases for V and 0 bases for J; bases not matched to a gene: 3. Germline V CDR1 and CDR2: SGHRS, YFSETQ. The CDR3 DNA reads TGCGCCAGCAGCGAGGGACAGCCTAACTATGGCTACACCTTC. It encodes CASSEGQPNYGYTF.

The rearrangement links TRBV7-9 to TRBJ1-1, with a weak D call TRBD1 (6 bases). The CDR3 runs to 14 residues. With 2 bases removed from V and 5 bases from J, the gap between germline ends came to 12 bases. Germline assignment: CDR1 SEHNR and CDR2 FQNEAQ (reference sequence). As DNA, the CDR3 is TGTGCCAGCAGCTTAACAGGGACTATTACTGAAGCTTTCTTT. This codes for CASSLTGTITEAFF.

The CDR3 protein is CASSEFRTGYEQYF. In DNA, the CDR3 is TGTGCCAGCAGTGAATTCAGGACCGGCTACGAGCAGTACTTC. The V and J genes are TRBV25-1 and TRBJ2-7; D is undetermined. V shed 1 base and J shed 3 bases, with 10 bases lying between them. The CDR3 is 14 residues long. The germline V gene has CDR1 MGHDK and CDR2 SYGVNS.

The sample holds a few counts of this clonotype. The genes are TRBV11-2 and TRBJ2-2; D unresolved. Germline CDR1 reads SGHAT; CDR2 reads FQNNGV. The germline V and J ends were trimmed by 1 base and 0 bases, with 9 bases remaining between them. This CDR3 contains 16 residues. CDR3 sequence: CASSLVGRPNTGELFF. The CDR3, as DNA: TGTGCCAGCAGCTTAGTAGGTCGACCGAACACCGGGGAGCTGTTTTTT.